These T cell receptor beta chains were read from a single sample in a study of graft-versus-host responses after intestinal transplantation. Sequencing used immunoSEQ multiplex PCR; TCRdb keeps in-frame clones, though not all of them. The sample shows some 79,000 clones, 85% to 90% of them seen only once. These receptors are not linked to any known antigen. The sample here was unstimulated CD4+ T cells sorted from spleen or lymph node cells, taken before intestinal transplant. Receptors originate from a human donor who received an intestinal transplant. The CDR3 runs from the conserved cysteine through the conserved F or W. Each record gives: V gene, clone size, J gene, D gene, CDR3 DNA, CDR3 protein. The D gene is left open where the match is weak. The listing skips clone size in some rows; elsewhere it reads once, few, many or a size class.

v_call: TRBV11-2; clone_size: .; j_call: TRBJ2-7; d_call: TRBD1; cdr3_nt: TGTGCCAGCAGCTTAGAAGACAGGGGGCCTACTACCTACGAGCAGTACTTC; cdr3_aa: CASSLEDRGPTTYEQYF
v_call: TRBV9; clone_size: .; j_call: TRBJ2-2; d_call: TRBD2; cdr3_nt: TGTGCCAGCAGCATTAGCGGGGCGAACACCGGGGAGCTGTTTTTT; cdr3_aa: CASSISGANTGELFF
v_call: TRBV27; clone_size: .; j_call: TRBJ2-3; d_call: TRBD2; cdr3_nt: TGTGCCAGCAGTCCCCGGGGGGTAGGGTCTAGCACAGATACGCAGTATTTT; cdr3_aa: CASSPRGVGSSTDTQYF
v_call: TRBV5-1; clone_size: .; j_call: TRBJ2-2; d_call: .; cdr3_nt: TGCGCCAGCAGCTTGGAGATCGGGGTCTACGCCGGGGAGCTGTTTTTT; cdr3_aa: CASSLEIGVYAGELFF
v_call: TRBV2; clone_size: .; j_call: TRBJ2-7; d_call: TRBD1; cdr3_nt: TGTGCCAGCAGTAAGGACAGGGGGTACGAGCAGTACTTC; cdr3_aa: CASSKDRGYEQYF
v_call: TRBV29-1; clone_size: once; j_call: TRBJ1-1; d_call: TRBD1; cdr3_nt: TGCAGCGTTCTCTTGGACAGGGTGAACACTGAAGCTTTCTTT; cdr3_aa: CSVLLDRVNTEAFF
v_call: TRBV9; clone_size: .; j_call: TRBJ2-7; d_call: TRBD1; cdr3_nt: TGTGCCAGCAGCGCACCTCAGGGGGCCCACTACGAGCAGTACTTC; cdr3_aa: CASSAPQGAHYEQYF
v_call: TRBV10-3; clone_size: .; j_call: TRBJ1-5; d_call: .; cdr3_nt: TGTGCCATCAGTGCGGGGAACAATCAGCCCCAGCATTTT; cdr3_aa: CAISAGNNQPQHF
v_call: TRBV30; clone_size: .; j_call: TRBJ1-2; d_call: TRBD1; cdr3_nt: TGTGCCTGGAGTCCTATGCAGGGGGCGGTTGGCTACACCTTC; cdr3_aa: CAWSPMQGAVGYTF
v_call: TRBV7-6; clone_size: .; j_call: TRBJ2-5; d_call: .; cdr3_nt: TGTGCCAGCAGCGCCCTCGCGGGGTACCAAGAGACCCAGTACTTC; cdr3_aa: CASSALAGYQETQYF
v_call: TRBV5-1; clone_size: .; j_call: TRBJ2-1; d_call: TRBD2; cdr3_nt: TGCGCCAGCAGCTTGGGACTAGCGGGAGGGCCTATAGGTAATGAGCAGTTCTTC; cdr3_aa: CASSLGLAGGPIGNEQFF
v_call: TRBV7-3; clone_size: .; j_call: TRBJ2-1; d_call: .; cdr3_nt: TGTGCCAGCAGCTTAAACAGGGACAATGAGCAGTTCTTC; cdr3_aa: CASSLNRDNEQFF